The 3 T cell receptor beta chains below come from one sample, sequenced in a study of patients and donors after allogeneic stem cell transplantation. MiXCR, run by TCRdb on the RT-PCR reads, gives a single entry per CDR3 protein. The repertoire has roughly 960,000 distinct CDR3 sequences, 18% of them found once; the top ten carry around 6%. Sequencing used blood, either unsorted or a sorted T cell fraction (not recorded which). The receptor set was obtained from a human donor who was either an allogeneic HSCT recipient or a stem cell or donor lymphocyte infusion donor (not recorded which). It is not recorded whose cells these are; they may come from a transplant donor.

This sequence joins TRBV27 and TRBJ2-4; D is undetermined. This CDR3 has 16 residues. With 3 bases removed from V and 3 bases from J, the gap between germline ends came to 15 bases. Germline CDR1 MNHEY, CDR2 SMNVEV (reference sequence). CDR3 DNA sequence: TGTGCCAGCAGTTTTCCTGGACCTCTGGGCAAAAACATTCAGTACTTC. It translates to CASSFPGPLGKNIQYF.

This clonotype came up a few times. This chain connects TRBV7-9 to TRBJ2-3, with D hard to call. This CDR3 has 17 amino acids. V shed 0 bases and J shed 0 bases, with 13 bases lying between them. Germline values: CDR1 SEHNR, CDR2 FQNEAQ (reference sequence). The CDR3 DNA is TGTGCCAGCAGCTTAGCGCGAATTCCGGCTAGCACAGATACGCAGTATTTT. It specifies CASSLARIPASTDTQYF.

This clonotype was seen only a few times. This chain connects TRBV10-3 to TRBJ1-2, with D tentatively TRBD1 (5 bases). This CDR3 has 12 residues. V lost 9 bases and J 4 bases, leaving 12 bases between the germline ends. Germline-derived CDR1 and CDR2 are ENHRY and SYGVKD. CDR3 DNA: TGTGCCATACAGGACGGAGGCTATGGCTACACCTTC. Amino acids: CAIQDGGYGYTF.